This T cell receptor (beta chain) was sequenced during a study of CD8 T cells in ankylosing spondylitis. TCRdb ran MiXCR on the 5' RACE reads and lists one entry per CDR3 protein. The data hold some 400,000 distinct CDR3 sequences, with 20% to 25% observed a single time. Study results and caveats: A TCR beta motif made of fewer than ten highly homologous variants seemed typical of ankylosing spondylitis blood. Some of the motif variants had earlier been found in reactive arthritis patients' fluid and blood.

As for this clonotype: No antigen is known for it.

Sample: blood, either unsorted or a sorted T cell fraction (not recorded which). The source is a male donor with ankylosing spondylitis.

The DNA for the CDR3 is TGCGCCAGCAGCTCCCAACCTGATCCCTCCTACGAGCAGTACTTC. This encodes CASSSQPDPSYEQYF. The chain combines TRBV5-1 with TRBJ2-7; unclear D gene. CDR1 and CDR2 from the germline V gene are SGHRS and YFSETQ. The CDR3 consists of 15 residues. The V end was cut by 3 bases, the J end by 0 bases, with 13 bases between.